This T cell receptor (beta chain) was retrieved from a study of post-analysis software for immune sequencing data. Study information: Several disease courses (relapsing-remitting, secondary progressive and progressive-relapsing) of multiple sclerosis were included.

This clonotype was picked up many times. What it binds is unknown. General study findings and limits: A few TRBV segments (TRBV5-6, TRBV5-1 and TRBV20-1 among them) occurred more frequently in patients than in controls.

Deletions cut 8 bases from V and 6 bases from J, with 14 bases between. Germline loops: CDR1 DFQATT, CDR2 SNEGSKA (reference sequence). The CDR3 contains 12 residues. The TCR beta cDNA libraries contained unique molecular identifiers. Input of about 1 to 11 million T cells yielded a few hundred thousand cDNA molecules. MiXCR was run by TCRdb on the PCR reads, yielding one entry per CDR3 protein. This table has 150,000 to 200,000 distinct CDR3 sequences, about 32% appearing once. The chain joins TRBV20-1 to TRBJ2-1; D is uncertain. The clonotype was recovered from a girl aged 10-17 years with multiple sclerosis. The sample consisted of blood. CDR3 DNA: TGCAGTTTCAAGAGCCCGTTCAATGAGCAGTTCTTC. Translating gives CSFKSPFNEQFF.